This T cell receptor beta chain was observed in a study of molecular identifiers for immune sequencing clone quantification (dated by TCRdb to 2016 to 2018). Study-wide context: In a replicate experiment, RNA from roughly 20,000 or 100,000 naive CD8 T cells was split into five aliquots, four of which were sequenced. This methods study benchmarked molecular-identifier clustering-based TCR repertoire sequencing (MIDCIRS) and TCR RNA copy counting, using CD8 T cells to do so. Study-level results and caveats: In CMV-specific effector cells, clones with more than 20 RNA copies accounted for over 97% of molecules, whereas in naive cells such clones accounted for under 1%. Spiked-in Jurkat TCR RNA equal to a single cell's worth was reported to be detectable even within 1,200,000 naive CD8 T cells. Without barcode sub-clustering, chimeric consensus sequences inflated TCR diversity; chimeras reached as high as 47%. The naive libraries included spiked-in Jurkat TCR RNA (about nine copies' worth), and this RNA is not part of the donor repertoire. Highly expanded clone sizes could be underestimated if identical TCR molecules share a barcode. About 2.9 recovered TCR RNA copies per cell were obtained by modeling, versus roughly 9.7 by digital PCR, implying a capture efficiency of 25% to 35%.

Regarding this clonotype: Its antigen remains unidentified. No much larger clone is present one base from it, and per-base qualities are unavailable.

Naive CD8 T cell libraries were made from about 21,000 to 970,000 sorted cells using 10%, 30% or 50% of purified RNA. Naive CD8 T cells were FACS-sorted as CD8+CD4-CCR7+CD45RA+ on a BD FACSAria II into RLT Plus buffer. More than 8 TCR copies' worth of Jurkat RNA were spiked into roughly 17,000-1,100,000 naive CD8 T cell samples to test detection sensitivity. Enrichment of CD8 T cells was done with RosetteSep CD8+ T Cell Enrichment Cocktail plus Ficoll-Paque, and ACK red cell lysis came afterward. The library came from PCR. Sequencing relied on a NextSeq 500. Bulk TCR libraries were made following a previously described method, with the TCR primers given in Table S5. Purification of total RNA was performed with the Qiagen AllPrep DNA/RNA kit. Before analysis, reads from multiple sequencing runs of the same library were pooled. Per the authors' processing: Reads were retained only if the reads had an exact TCR constant sequence, and the retained reads were trimmed to 150 nt and grouped according to their 12-nt molecular barcodes. Within each barcode group, reads were sub-clustered at a 15% Levenshtein threshold, and quality-weighted consensus sequences were built per RNA molecule. Non-functional sequences were excluded, and lower-count sequences lying one edit away from another sequence were also excluded. Based on fitting two negative binomial distributions, any barcode sub-cluster with under 20% of the maximum read count was discarded. TCRdb ran its own pipeline on the public reads, namely fastp trimming at Q25 and MiXCR clone calling, and kept in-frame beta chains. Records with the same CDR3 protein are collapsed into one entry carrying the most frequent genes and DNA. Here the V and J calls rest on TCRdb's processing, not on the authors' analysis. Counted in this sample were approximately 320,000 distinct CDR3 sequences; roughly a quarter of them appeared once. The ten largest clones take up roughly 0.7% of the sample.

Taken from the germline V gene (reference sequence), the CDR1 and CDR2 loops are LNHDA and SQIVND. From cysteine to phenylalanine, the CDR3 is 15 amino acids long. The only DNA kept is the CDR3, 45 bases in frame from the first base. Trimming costs V 8 bases and J 2 bases, and their ends lie 19 bases apart. The chain was built from TRBV19 and TRBJ2-7, and the D gene may be TRBD2, 6 bases matching. The sequenced material came from naive CD8+ T cells from blood, with Jurkat cell RNA spiked in. The cell subset or site label on this specimen signifies: FACS-sorted CD8+CD4-CCR7+CD45RA+ naive T cells. The sequence derives from a human donor in good health. Some libraries in this study had Jurkat cell RNA spiked in. The DNA is TGTGCCAGTTGTACCTCCGGGACTGGGCCCTACGAGCAGTACTTC. Translated, this is CASCTSGTGPYEQYF.